This T cell receptor beta chain stems from a study of Graves' ophthalmopathy and Graves' hyperthyroidism. Study-level results: Blood contained most expanded thyroid clonotypes exceeding 0.001 frequency.

CDR3 regions of TCR beta were amplified from RNA transcripts. First-round RT-PCR used HTBI primers; second-round multiplex PCR followed. TCRdb independently ran MiXCR on the multiplex PCR reads; one entry per CDR3 protein. The sample yields 400,000 or so distinct CDR3 sequences, approximately 15% seen once. Of note for this clonotype: Its antigen is as yet unknown. This may be a read error: a much more frequent sequence differs by one nucleotide.

Patients were left out if they had other autoimmune diseases, uncontrolled infections, pregnancy or lactation. V shed 1 base and J shed 13 bases, with 22 bases lying between them. This CDR3 contains 15 residues. J is TRBJ1-2 and V is TRBV12-3 or TRBV12-4; no definite D call. The receptor comes from a woman aged 18-29 years with stable Graves' hyperthyroidism. Sequencing input: peripheral blood. CDR3 sequence: CASSLGWTSSYGLTF. The CDR3 DNA follows: TGTGCCAGCAGTTTAGGGTGGACTTCCAGCTATGGCCTCACCTTC.